The 11 T cell receptor beta chains given below trace back to one sample, sequenced in a study of monozygotic twins with inflammatory bowel disease. TCRdb reworked the 5' RACE reads into one entry per CDR3 protein, no DNA. This repertoire includes approximately 300,000 distinct CDR3 sequences. Material for sequencing was blood. These receptors were obtained from a human donor with ulcerative colitis or Crohn's disease, or a healthy co-twin of an affected twin (not recorded which).

The CDR3 spells CASSPQGGQPQHF. This chain connects TRBV18 to TRBJ1-5; TCRdb picks TRBD1, but there is no DNA to check that call. The CDR3 loop spans 13 amino acids. Germline CDR1 and CDR2: KGHSH and LQKENI.

The chain uses TRBV20-1 and TRBJ2-7; the TRBD1 assignment by TCRdb is unverifiable without DNA. This CDR3 is 14 amino acids long. Germline V CDR1 and CDR2: DFQATT, SNEGSKA (reference sequence). CDR3 region: CSAMPGQGGYEQYF.

The gene calls are TRBV2 and TRBJ1-6; the D gene TCRdb calls, TRBD1, cannot be checked with no DNA. The CDR3 contains 16 residues. From germline, CDR1 is SNHLY and CDR2 FYNNEI. The CDR3 here is CASSGGGGSYNSPLHF.

The chain joins TRBV27 to TRBJ2-1; there is no DNA to check the TCRdb D call of TRBD1. CDR1 is MNHEY and CDR2 is SMNVEV in the germline V gene (reference sequence). CDR3 size: 15 residues. The CDR3 protein is CAAISLGQGHNEQFF.

The CDR3 spells CSAWSEETQYF. This chain joins TRBV20-1 and TRBJ2-5. The germline V gene encodes CDR1 DFQATT and CDR2 SNEGSKA (reference sequence). The length of the CDR3 is 11 residues.

The V call is TRBV9, the J call TRBJ2-7; TCRdb designates TRBD1, a call that cannot be tested without DNA. The germline CDR1 and CDR2 sequences are SGDLS and YYNGEE. This CDR3 contains 13 residues. CDR3: CASSVAWGFEQYF.

J is TRBJ2-7 and V is TRBV6-1; lacking DNA, the TRBD1 call made by TCRdb goes unchecked. Germline V gene data show CDR1 as MNHNS and CDR2 as SASEGT. This CDR3 is built from 14 residues. CDR3 region: CASSDWGVPSEQYF.

The V gene is TRBV5-1, the J gene TRBJ2-5. The CDR3 extends over 13 amino acids. Germline assignment: CDR1 SGHRS and CDR2 YFSETQ. The CDR3 reads CASSPESQETQYF. The full variable domain, with the rest looked up from reference TRBV5-1 and TRBJ2-5, is KAGVTQTPRYLIKTRGQQVTLSCSPISGHRSVSWYQQTPGQGLQFLFEYFSETQRNKGNFPGRFSGRQFSNSRSEMNVSTLELGDSALYLCASSPESQETQYFGPGTRLLVL.

The rearrangement joins TRBV27 to TRBJ2-1. Per germline, CDR1 MNHEY and CDR2 SMNVEV (reference sequence). CDR3 size: 16 residues. The CDR3 loop reads CASSLLKGRSYNEQFF.

The rearrangement links TRBV24-1 to TRBJ2-1; TCRdb indicates TRBD2, and absent DNA this call remains unverified. The length of the CDR3 is 14 residues. Germline assignment: CDR1 KGHDR and CDR2 SFDVKD. CDR3 amino acids: CATGLAGSYNEQFF.

The rearrangement links TRBV7-2 to TRBJ2-5; TCRdb returns TRBD1, unconfirmable since there is no DNA. The CDR3 consists of 15 residues. Germline lookup yields CDR1 SGHTA and CDR2 FQGNSA. CDR3 sequence: CASSSSRGNQETQYF.